This passage covers 2 T cell receptor beta chains from one sample sequenced in a study of blood T cell repertoires in COVID-19. The table came from immunoSEQ multiplex PCR; TCRdb's copy has only in-frame clones and leaves some out. This table holds about 140,000 clones, approximately 80% found once. The sequenced sample was peripheral blood. Every receptor here comes from a human donor in a cohort sampled during active COVID-19.

The J gene is TRBJ1-1, the V gene TRBV18; maybe TRBD1 (6 bases). Trimming took 6 bases from V and 7 from J, leaving 12 bases between them. The germline gives CDR1 KGHSH, CDR2 LQKENI. This CDR3 comprises 12 residues. The CDR3 here is CASSHGQIEAFF. As DNA, the CDR3 is TGTGCCAGCTCCCACGGACAGATTGAAGCTTTCTTT.

V is TRBV19 and J is TRBJ1-4; D is unclear. Germline CDR1 reads LNHDA; CDR2 reads SQIVND (reference sequence). Trimming pared 7 bases from V and 10 bases from J, leaving 19 bases between. CDR3 length: 14 amino acids. CDR3 sequence reads: CASNTALSGGKLFF. In DNA form, the CDR3 reads TGTGCCAGTAATACAGCCCTCAGCGGAGGAAAACTGTTTTTT.